The text below deals with one T cell receptor beta chain. Its antigen target is currently unknown. Per-base quality was not reported, and no clone a single base away is much larger than it. These data come from a study of vaccination effects on CD4 cells after COVID-19 (dated by TCRdb to between 2022 and 2023). Context from the whole study: Each participant got two doses of an mRNA SARS-CoV-2 vaccine, either BNT162b2 or mRNA-1273. In the study, cultures from other donors were sequenced using the Oncomine TCR Beta short-read assay on an Illumina iSeq 100. The full study included roughly 11 COVID-19 convalescent patients and a handful of SARS-CoV-2-naive healthy vaccine recipients. SARS-CoV-2 spike-specific CD4+ TCR repertoires from before and after mRNA vaccination were compared in COVID-19 convalescent patients and in infection-naive vaccine recipients.

The CDR3, from cysteine to phenylalanine, totals 14 residues. Of the read, only the CDR3 DNA is kept; its 42 bases are in frame from base 1. The germline V gene provides CDR1 MNHEY and CDR2 SVGAGI. Ends trimmed: V by 6 bases, J by 4 bases; bases unmatched to a gene: 7. To identify antigen-specific CD4+ T cell clonotypes by their expansion, the ViraFEST assay first stimulated PBMC with viral peptide pools and then applied TCR sequencing. After 10 to 11 days of culture, CD4+ T cells were isolated with the EasySep CD4+ T cell isolation kit. None of the healthy vaccine recipients had a prior SARS-CoV-2 infection, which was confirmed by nucleocapsid antibody tests that came back negative both before and after vaccination. Each well held two million PBMC cultured in IMDM containing approximately 5.3% human AB serum, around 10 IU/ml IL-2 and gentamicin, along with roughly 10 ug/ml peptides. Half of the culture medium was replaced with fresh IL-2-containing medium on days 3 and 7. Each peptide stimulation condition was cultured in triplicate wells unless otherwise noted. PBMC were separated from whole blood using Ficoll-Paque Plus gradient centrifugation and were then either cryopreserved at -140C or used fresh. Overlapping peptide pools spanned the spike proteins of SARS-CoV-2 and the common cold coronaviruses HCoV-NL63, HCoV-OC43 and HCoV-229E. The QIAamp micro DNA kit was used to extract genomic DNA from the cultured CD4+ T cells.

Library generation was performed with the immunoSEQ multiplex PCR assay. TCR beta CDR3 sequencing was performed on DNA from the cultured, isolated CD4+ T cells. On the authors' methods: The analysis removed non-productive TCR sequences, trimmed reads to the CDR3 region, and retained only CDR3s that were 7 or more amino acids long. Antigen-specific clonotypes were identified using the MANAFEST web app by comparison of expansion in peptide wells against reference cultures. To count as positive, a clone had to show expansion at FDR<0.05 compared with the reference and with all other wells, an odds ratio above 5, and a frequency above 0.1% in two replicate wells. Cross-reactive clonotypes were defined as significantly expanded in SARS-CoV-2 spike wells and in at least one common cold coronavirus spike condition. Using the stringdist R package, CDR3 similarity was measured by Levenshtein distance, and unrooted trees were constructed with ape in R 3.6.1. The clones in this table, taken by TCRdb from immuneACCESS, are in-frame only. Not every clone is retained; where verified, under half of the shortfall comes from an unresolved V gene, and the cause of the rest is unknown. V, J and clone size are those of that table, while D and trimming were read from the DNA. The sample table holds 30,000 to 35,000 clones, of which about 66% were seen once. Around 30% of the sample rests with the top ten.

Findings and caveats that apply to the study as a whole: Among healthy vaccine recipients, nearly all vaccine-induced clones were SARS-CoV-2 mono-reactive, and just 1 of 255 was cross-reactive with common cold coronaviruses. The study was limited by a small number of convalescent patients and lacked early post-infection timepoints. Marked clonal contraction was observed in both infection-induced and vaccine-induced clones at late post-vaccination timepoints, consistent with waning T cell responses.

Sequencing was performed on CD4+ T cells from PBMCs cultured with HCoV-229E spike peptides, taken before COVID-19 vaccination. Sample cell subset or site, as interpreted from the label and publication: HCoV-229E spike overlapping peptide pool stimulation. This clonotype was obtained from a human donor who received a COVID-19 vaccine. The rearrangement combines TRBV6-5 with TRBJ1-2, and 8 junctional nucleotides match TRBD1. The CDR3: CASRRGQALYGYTF. The nucleotide sequence reads as follows: TGTGCCAGCAGGAGGGGACAGGCCCTCTATGGCTACACCTTC.